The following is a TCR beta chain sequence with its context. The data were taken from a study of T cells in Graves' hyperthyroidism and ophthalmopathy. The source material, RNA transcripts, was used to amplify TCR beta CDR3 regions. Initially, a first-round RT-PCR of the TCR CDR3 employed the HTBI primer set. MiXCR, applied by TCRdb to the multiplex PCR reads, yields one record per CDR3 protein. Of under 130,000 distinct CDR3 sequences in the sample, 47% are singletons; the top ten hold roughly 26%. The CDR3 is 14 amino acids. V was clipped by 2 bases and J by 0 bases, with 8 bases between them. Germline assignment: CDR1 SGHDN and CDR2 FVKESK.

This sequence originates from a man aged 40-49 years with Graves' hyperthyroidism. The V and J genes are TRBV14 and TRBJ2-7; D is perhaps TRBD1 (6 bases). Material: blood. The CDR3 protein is CASSQRQDSYEQYF. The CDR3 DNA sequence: TGTGCCAGCAGCCAAAGACAGGACTCCTACGAGCAGTACTTC.